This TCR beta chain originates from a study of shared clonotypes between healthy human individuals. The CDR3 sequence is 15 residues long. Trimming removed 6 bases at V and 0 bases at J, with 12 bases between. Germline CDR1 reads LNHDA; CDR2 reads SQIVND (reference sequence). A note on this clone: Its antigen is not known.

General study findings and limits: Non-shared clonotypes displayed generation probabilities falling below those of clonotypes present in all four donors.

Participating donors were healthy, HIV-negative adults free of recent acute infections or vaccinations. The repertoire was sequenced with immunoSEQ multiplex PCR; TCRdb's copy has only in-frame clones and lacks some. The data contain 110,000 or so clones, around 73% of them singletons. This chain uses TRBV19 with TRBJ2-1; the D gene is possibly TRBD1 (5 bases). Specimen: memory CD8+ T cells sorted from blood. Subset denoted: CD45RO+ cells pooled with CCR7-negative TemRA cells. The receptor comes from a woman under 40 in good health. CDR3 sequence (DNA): TGTGCCAGTAGCTTACAGGCTAACTCCTACAATGAGCAGTTCTTC. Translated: CASSLQANSYNEQFF. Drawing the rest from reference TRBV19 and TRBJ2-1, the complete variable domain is DGGITQSPKYLFRKEGQNVTLSCEQNLNHDAMYWYRQDPGQGLRLIYYSQIVNDFQKGDIAEGYSVSREKKESFPLTVTSAQKNPTAFYLCASSLQANSYNEQFFGPGTRLTVL.